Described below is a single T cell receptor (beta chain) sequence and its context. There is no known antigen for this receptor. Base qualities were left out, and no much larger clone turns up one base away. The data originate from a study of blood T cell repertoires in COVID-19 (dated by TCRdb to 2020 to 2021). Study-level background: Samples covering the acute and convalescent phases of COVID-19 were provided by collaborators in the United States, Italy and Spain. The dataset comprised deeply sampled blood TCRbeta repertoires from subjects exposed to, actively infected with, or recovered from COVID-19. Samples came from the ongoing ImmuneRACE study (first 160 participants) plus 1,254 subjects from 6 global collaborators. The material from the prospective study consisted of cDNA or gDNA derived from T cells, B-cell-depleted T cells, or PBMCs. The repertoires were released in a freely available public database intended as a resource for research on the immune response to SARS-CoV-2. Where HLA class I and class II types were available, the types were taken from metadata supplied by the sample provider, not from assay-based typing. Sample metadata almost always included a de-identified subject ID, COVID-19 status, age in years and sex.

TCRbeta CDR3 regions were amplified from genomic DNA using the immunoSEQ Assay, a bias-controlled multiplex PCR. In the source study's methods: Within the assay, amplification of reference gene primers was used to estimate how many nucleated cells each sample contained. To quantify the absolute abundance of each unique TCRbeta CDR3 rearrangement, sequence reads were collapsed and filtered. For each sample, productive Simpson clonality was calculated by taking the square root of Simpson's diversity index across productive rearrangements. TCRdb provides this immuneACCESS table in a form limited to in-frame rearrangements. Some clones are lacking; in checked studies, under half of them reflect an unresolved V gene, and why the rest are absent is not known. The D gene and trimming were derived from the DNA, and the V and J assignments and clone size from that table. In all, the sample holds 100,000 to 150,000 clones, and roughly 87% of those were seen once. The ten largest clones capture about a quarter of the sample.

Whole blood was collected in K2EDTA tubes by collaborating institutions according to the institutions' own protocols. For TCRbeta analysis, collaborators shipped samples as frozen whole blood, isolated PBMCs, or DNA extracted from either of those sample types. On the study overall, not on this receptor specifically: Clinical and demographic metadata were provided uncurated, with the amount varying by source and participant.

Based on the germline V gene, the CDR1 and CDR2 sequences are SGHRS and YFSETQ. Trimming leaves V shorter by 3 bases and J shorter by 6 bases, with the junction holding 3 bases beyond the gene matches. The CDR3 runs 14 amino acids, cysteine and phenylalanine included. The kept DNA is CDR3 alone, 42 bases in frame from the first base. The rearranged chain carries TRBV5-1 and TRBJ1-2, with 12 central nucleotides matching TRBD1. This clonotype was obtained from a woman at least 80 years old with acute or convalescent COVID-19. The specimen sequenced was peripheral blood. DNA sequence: TGCGCCAGCAGCTCCGGGACAGGGGGCAATGGCTACACCTTC. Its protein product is CASSSGTGGNGYTF.